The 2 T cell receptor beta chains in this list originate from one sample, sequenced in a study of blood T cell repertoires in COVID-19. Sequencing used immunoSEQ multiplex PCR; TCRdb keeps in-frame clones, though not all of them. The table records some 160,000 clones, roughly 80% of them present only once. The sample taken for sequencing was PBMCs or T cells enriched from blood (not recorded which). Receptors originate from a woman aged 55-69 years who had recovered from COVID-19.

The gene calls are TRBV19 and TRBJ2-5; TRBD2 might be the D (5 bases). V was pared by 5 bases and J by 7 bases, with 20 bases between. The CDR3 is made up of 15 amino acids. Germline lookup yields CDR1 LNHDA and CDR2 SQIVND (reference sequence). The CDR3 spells CASSAGESSRRTQYF. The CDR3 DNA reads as TGTGCCAGTAGTGCCGGGGAGTCTAGCCGTCGGACCCAGTACTTC.

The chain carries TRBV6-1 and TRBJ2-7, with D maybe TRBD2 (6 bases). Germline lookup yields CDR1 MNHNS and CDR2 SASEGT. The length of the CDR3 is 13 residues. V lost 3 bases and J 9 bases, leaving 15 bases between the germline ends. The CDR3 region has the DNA TGTGCCAGCAGTGAGGCGGGACTCGCAAGGCAGTACTTC. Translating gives CASSEAGLARQYF.